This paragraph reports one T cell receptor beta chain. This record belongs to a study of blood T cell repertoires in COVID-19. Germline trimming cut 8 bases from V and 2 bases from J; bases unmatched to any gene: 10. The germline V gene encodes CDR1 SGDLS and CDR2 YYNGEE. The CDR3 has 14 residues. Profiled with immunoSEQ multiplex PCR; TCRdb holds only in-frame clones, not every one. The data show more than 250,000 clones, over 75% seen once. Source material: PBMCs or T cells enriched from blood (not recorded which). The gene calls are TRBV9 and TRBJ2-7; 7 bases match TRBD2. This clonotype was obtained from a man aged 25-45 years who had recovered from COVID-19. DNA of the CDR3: TGTGCCAGTAGCCGGGGGGATCCCCCCTACGAGCAGTACTTC. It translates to CASSRGDPPYEQYF.